The clone carrying this T cell receptor (beta chain) has ten or more counts. V was shortened by 4 bases and J by 2 bases, with 10 bases between the two germline ends. The CDR3 loop spans 14 amino acids. The germline V gene has CDR1 MNHNS and CDR2 SASEGT. This record belongs to a study of early T cells in non-severe SARS-CoV-2 infection. TCRdb recomputed calls from the 5' RACE reads with MiXCR, one row per CDR3 protein. Seen here are around 37,000 distinct CDR3 sequences, over 9% observed once, and the top ten hold roughly 13%. The sequencing input was whole blood. V and J are TRBV6-1 and TRBJ2-3, with a tentative D call TRBD1 (6 bases). The source of this sequence is an adult who was a healthcare worker with PCR-confirmed SARS-CoV-2 infection or an uninfected control (not recorded which). The DNA of the CDR3 is TGTGCCAGCAGTGCGGACAGCAACACAGATACGCAGTATTTT. Protein sequence: CASSADSNTDTQYF.